This T cell receptor beta chain was identified during a study of identical twins. The CDR3 sequence is 16 residues long. Trimming took off 3 bases at V and 5 bases at J, with 16 bases between the two ends. TCRdb re-called the 5' RACE reads with MiXCR, one entry per CDR3 protein. The sample holds 100,000 to 110,000 distinct CDR3 sequences; 5.5% to 7% are singletons and the top ten take 9.5% to 15%. The sequence was collected from a woman aged 50 to 60 in good health. This rearrangement joins TRBV12-3 or TRBV12-4 to TRBJ2-2; D could derive from TRBD1 or TRBD2 (5 bases each). Specimen: memory T cells sorted from blood. The CDR3 sequence: CASSFRDPSRTGELFF. The CDR3 DNA is TGTGCCAGCAGTTTCCGGGACCCGTCAAGAACCGGGGAGCTGTTTTTT.